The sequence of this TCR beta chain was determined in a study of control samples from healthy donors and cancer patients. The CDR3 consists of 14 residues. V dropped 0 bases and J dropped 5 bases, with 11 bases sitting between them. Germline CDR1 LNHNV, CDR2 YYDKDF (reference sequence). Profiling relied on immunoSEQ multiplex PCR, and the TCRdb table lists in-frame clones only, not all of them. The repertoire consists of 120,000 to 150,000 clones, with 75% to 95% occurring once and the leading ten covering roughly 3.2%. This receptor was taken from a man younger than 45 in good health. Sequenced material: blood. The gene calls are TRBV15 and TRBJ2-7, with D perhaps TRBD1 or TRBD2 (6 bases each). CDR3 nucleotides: TGTGCCACCAGCAGAGATTTAGGGGGGCACGAGCAGTACTTC. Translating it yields CATSRDLGGHEQYF.